This entry features one TCR beta chain sequence. These data belong to a study of blood T cell repertoires in COVID-19. CDR3 length: 15 amino acids. The V end was cut by 2 bases, the J end by 0 bases, with 10 bases between. Per the germline V gene, CDR1 is SGDLS and CDR2 is YYNGEE. Clones were sequenced by immunoSEQ multiplex PCR, and TCRdb holds only the in-frame ones, with some missing. The data hold roughly 200,000 clones, with 70% to 90% observed a single time. Sequencing used PBMCs or T cells enriched from blood (not recorded which). The TCR originated in a woman in her 30s who had been exposed to COVID-19. The V gene is TRBV9, the J gene TRBJ2-3, with D maybe TRBD2 (5 bases). The CDR3 sequence: CASSVSASSTDTQYF. For the CDR3, the DNA is TGTGCCAGCAGCGTTAGCGCCTCTAGCACAGATACGCAGTATTTT. Full variable domain (rest looked up from reference TRBV9 and TRBJ2-3): DSGVTQTPKHLITATGQRVTLRCSPRSGDLSVYWYQQSLDQGLQFLIQYYNGEERAKGNILERFSAQQFPDLHSELNLSSLELGDSALYFCASSVSASSTDTQYFGPGTRLTVL.